These 19 T cell receptor beta chains were all obtained from the same sample, sequenced in a study of metastatic and nonmetastatic thyroid tumors (dated by TCRdb to the early 2020s). No treatment had been received by any patient before thyroid surgery. To prepare the library, PCR was applied. TCRdb lists the instrument as Illumina HiSeq 4000. TCRdb reworked the public reads: Q25 trimming with fastp, MiXCR clone assembly, productive beta chains retained. The sample has 20,000 or so clones on record, 22% of them singletons. Of the sample, about 8.1% falls within the top ten clones. Sequencing was done on a sample of adjacent normal tissue. The receptors stem from a female donor with papillary thyroid cancer or a benign thyroid nodule (not recorded which). Some clones in this sample may be carry-over from other donors' samples.

The chain has TRBV6-2 or TRBV6-3 and TRBJ1-5, with a possible D match to TRBD1 (6 bases). Germline V CDR1 and CDR2: MNHEY, SVGEGT. The CDR3 spans 14 residues. V lost 5 bases to trimming and J lost 3 bases, with 11 bases between them. CDR3 nucleotide sequence: TGTGCCAGCAGTCCGAGGGGGTACAATCAGCCCCAGCATTTT. This sequence encodes CASSPRGYNQPQHF.

This clone was picked up a small number of times. The chain recombines TRBV6-4 with TRBJ2-2; 14 bases map to TRBD2. This CDR3 is built from 20 residues. The J segment lost 4 bases and the V segment lost 7 bases, leaving 17 bases of the junction unmatched. Germline CDR1 reads MRHNA; CDR2 reads SNTAGT. The CDR3 DNA is TGTGCCAGCACTCGGGGGGCCAGGGGACTAGCGGGAGTGTCCACCGGGGAGCTGTTTTTT. Its translation is CASTRGARGLAGVSTGELFF.

This clone was counted a few times. The V gene is TRBV6-1, the J gene TRBJ2-6; D is possibly TRBD1 (6 bases). V shed 3 bases and J shed 10 bases, with 10 bases lying between them. This CDR3 comprises 13 residues. The V gene's germline CDR1 is MNHNS and CDR2 SASEGT. The CDR3: CASSDLGGNVLTF. The CDR3 bases are TGTGCCAGCAGTGACTTAGGGGGTAACGTCCTGACTTTC.

Notes on this clone: The conserved phenylalanine or tryptophan normally closing the CDR3 is absent here, so this likely arose from a read error. The DNA is omitted, as the CDR3 cannot be located on it reliably, and the CDR3 follows TCRdb's listing. The rearrangement joins TRBV5-1 to TRBJ1-6; TRBD1 reflects the table's D call only, with no check against the DNA. Germline V CDR1 and CDR2: SGHRS, YFSETQ. The CDR3 has 15 residues if both end residues are counted. The CDR3 sequence: CASRLETGGRSPHHV.

V usage is TRBV20-1 and J usage is TRBJ2-5; 7 bases line up with TRBD2. The CDR3 length is 14 residues. The V gene's germline CDR1 is DFQATT and CDR2 SNEGSKA (reference sequence). J was trimmed by 3 bases and V by 6 bases; bases with no gene match: 10. The CDR3 bases are TGCAGTGCCGACCAAGCTAGCGGAAAAGAGACCCAGTACTTC. The encoded protein is CSADQASGKETQYF.

V gene TRBV7-8 combines with J gene TRBJ2-3; a possible D gene is TRBD2 (5 bases). The V end lost 4 bases, the J end lost 4 bases, and 9 bases lay between the germline ends. Germline lookup yields CDR1 SGHVS and CDR2 FQNEAQ. There are 13 residues in the CDR3. CDR3 nucleotides: TGTGCCAGCAGCTCACTAGGCTCAGATACGCAGTATTTT. Translation: CASSSLGSDTQYF.

Only a few counts were recorded for this clone. The chain has TRBV6-1 and TRBJ2-7; TRBD1 agrees at 9 bases. The V segment lost 4 bases and the J segment 5 bases; nucleotides outside the gene matches: 3. The CDR3 covers 13 residues. Germline CDR1 MNHNS, CDR2 SASEGT. CDR3 in amino acids: CASSGRTGDEQYF. The CDR3 DNA reads as TGTGCCAGCAGTGGTCGGACAGGGGACGAGCAGTACTTC.

The V gene is TRBV28, the J gene TRBJ1-1; TRBD1 might be the D (6 bases). The V end was cut by 5 bases, the J end by 0 bases, with 16 bases between. Germline CDR1 MDHEN, CDR2 SYDVKM. The CDR3 contains 16 residues. The CDR3 sequence: CASSTPQGGMNTEAFF. CDR3 in DNA: TGTGCCAGCAGTACCCCACAGGGAGGGATGAACACTGAAGCTTTCTTT.

The CDR3 sequence: CASRETGGGFTDTQYF. The CDR3 DNA follows: TGCGCCAGCAGAGAAACAGGGGGCGGATTCACAGATACGCAGTATTTT. This chain links TRBV5-1 with TRBJ2-3, with 9 bases matching TRBD1. Germline V gene sequence: CDR1 SGHRS, CDR2 YFSETQ. J gave up 2 bases and V 5 bases, and 9 bases lay outside the gene matches. This CDR3 is 16 amino acids long.

This clone was found a few times. The chain uses TRBV19 and TRBJ1-6; a weak D match, TRBD1 (5 bases). Trimming stripped 3 bases from V and 9 bases from J, with 9 bases between. Germline V gives CDR1 LNHDA, CDR2 SQIVND (reference sequence). The CDR3 is 13 residues long. In DNA form, the CDR3 reads TGTGCCAGTAGTATTACGGGACTTTCACCCCTCCACTTT. Protein product: CASSITGLSPLHF.

This clone was seen a few times. J is TRBJ2-7 and V is TRBV2, with 10 bases lining up with TRBD1. V shed 8 bases and J 4 bases; nucleotides not matched to a gene: 8. CDR3 size: 14 residues. From germline, CDR1 is SNHLY and CDR2 FYNNEI. The CDR3 DNA follows: TGTGCCAGCGGTTTGGGGACAGGGGTGTACGAGCAGTACTTC. Protein sequence: CASGLGTGVYEQYF.

The J gene is TRBJ2-1, the V gene TRBV11-3; D remains ambiguous. Germline V gives CDR1 SGHNT, CDR2 YENEEA. The CDR3 spans 13 residues. The V and J ends lost 3 bases and 8 bases respectively, with 11 bases between them. CDR3 residues: CASSLGMCYEQFF. CDR3 coding DNA: TGTGCCAGCAGCTTGGGGATGTGTTATGAGCAGTTCTTC.

Of note for this clone: The junction does not match germline at one end; this may be a read error. This chain joins TRBV7-6 and TRBJ2-3; D is undetermined. The germline gives CDR1 SGHVS, CDR2 FNYEAQ. The CDR3 extends over 15 amino acids. CDR3 sequence reads: CVSSLGTPSTDTQYF. The CDR3 nucleotides are TGTGTCAGCAGCCTCGGCACCCCTAGCACAGATACGCAGTATTTT.

The chain links TRBV2 to TRBJ2-5; 14 bases fit TRBD2. Trimming took 6 bases from V and 5 from J; bases not matched to a gene: 8. CDR1 is SNHLY, CDR2 FYNNEI, per germline. The length of the CDR3 is 16 residues. CDR3: CASSRLAGGPWETQYF. CDR3 sequence (DNA): TGTGCCAGCAGCAGACTAGCGGGAGGGCCGTGGGAGACCCAGTACTTC.

V and J are TRBV4-1 and TRBJ2-5; 8 bases are a match to TRBD2. CDR3 length: 15 amino acids. Germline V lookup: CDR1 MGHRA, CDR2 YSYEKL. The V segment lost 0 bases and the J segment 3 bases; nucleotides outside the gene matches: 3. The CDR3 DNA sequence: TGCGCCAGCAGCCAAGAAGGTAGCGGGAAAGAGACCCAGTACTTC. Its translation is CASSQEGSGKETQYF.

The chain uses TRBV12-3 or TRBV12-4 and TRBJ2-5; D uncertain. The ends were cut back, 8 bases at V and 0 bases at J, with 4 bases in the middle. This CDR3 region has 11 residues. DNA for the CDR3: TGTGCCAGCTCCTACCAAGAGACCCAGTACTTC. Residues: CASSYQETQYF.

V usage is TRBV28 and J usage is TRBJ1-5, with D hard to call. CDR1 is MDHEN and CDR2 is SYDVKM in the germline V gene. Trimming cost V 2 bases and J 4 bases, with 0 bases left between them. CDR3 length equals 11 residues. The CDR3 here is CASSLNQPQHF. In DNA, the CDR3 is TGTGCCAGCAGTTTAAATCAGCCCCAGCATTTT.

This chain uses TRBV3-1 with TRBJ1-2; TRBD1 might be the D (5 bases). The CDR3 loop spans 15 amino acids. V lost 3 bases and J 7 bases, leaving 18 bases between the germline ends. Germline CDR1 LGHDT, CDR2 YNNKEL (reference sequence). DNA for the CDR3: TGTGCCAGCAGCCACCCGACAGTGGGCGCGAGTGGCTACACCTTC. This translates into CASSHPTVGASGYTF.

This clone was picked up many times. V gene TRBV7-2 combines with J gene TRBJ2-3, with no clear D. V gave up 4 bases and J gave up 7 bases, with 9 bases separating them. Germline loops: CDR1 SGHTA, CDR2 FQGNSA. The CDR3 consists of 12 residues. This chain's CDR3 is CASSSLYYTQYF. The CDR3 bases are TGTGCCAGCAGCTCACTTTACTATACGCAGTATTTT.